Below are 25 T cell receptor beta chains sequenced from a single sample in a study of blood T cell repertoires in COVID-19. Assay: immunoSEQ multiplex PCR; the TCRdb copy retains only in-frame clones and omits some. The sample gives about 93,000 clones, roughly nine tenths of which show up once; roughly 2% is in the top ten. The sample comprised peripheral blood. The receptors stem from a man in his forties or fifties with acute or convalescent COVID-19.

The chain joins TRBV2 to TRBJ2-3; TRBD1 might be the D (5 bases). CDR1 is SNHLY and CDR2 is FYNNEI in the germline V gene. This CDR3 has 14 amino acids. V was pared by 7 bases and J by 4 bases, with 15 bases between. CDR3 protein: CASIKGQSSDTQYF. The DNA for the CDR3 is TGTGCCAGCATAAAGGGGCAAAGCTCAGATACGCAGTATTTT.

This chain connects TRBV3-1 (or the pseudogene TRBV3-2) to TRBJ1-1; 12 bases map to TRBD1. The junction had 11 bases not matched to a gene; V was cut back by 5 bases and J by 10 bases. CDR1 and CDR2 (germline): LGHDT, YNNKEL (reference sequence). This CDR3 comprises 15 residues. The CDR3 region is CASSGRGTGGAGAFF. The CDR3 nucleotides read TGTGCCAGCAGCGGAAGGGGGACAGGGGGCGCTGGAGCTTTCTTT.

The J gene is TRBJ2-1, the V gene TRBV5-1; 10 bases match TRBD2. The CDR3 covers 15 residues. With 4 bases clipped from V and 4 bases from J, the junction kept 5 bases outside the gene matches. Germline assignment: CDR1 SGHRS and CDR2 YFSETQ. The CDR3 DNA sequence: TGCGCCAGCAGCCACAGCGGGGGGGATTACAATGAGCAGTTCTTC. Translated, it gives CASSHSGGDYNEQFF.

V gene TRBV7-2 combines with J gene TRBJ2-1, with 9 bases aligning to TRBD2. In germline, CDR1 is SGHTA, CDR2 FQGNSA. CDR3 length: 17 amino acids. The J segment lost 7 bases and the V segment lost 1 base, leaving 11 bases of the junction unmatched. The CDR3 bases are TGTGCCAGCAGCTTAGTCTTGGGGGGACTAGCCCCGAATGAGCAGTTCTTC. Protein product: CASSLVLGGLAPNEQFF.

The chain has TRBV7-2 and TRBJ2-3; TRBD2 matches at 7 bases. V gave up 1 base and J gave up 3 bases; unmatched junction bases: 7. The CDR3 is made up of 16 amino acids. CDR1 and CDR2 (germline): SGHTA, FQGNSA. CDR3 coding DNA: TGTGCCAGCAGCTTAGTGGGAGGGCGGGGTACAGATACGCAGTATTTT. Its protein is CASSLVGGRGTDTQYF.

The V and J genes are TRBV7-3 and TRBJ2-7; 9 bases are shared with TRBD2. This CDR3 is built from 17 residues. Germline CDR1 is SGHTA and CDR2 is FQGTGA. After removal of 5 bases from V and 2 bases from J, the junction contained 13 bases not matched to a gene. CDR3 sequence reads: CASSQTPGKREAYEQYF. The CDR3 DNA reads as TGTGCCAGCAGCCAAACCCCTGGAAAGCGGGAGGCCTACGAGCAGTACTTC.

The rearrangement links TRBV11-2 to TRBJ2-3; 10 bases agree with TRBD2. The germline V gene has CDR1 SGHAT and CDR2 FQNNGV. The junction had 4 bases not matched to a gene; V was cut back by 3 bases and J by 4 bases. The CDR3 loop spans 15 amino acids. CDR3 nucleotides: TGTGCCAGCAGCTTTAGCGGGAGGAGGGCAGATACGCAGTATTTT. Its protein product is CASSFSGRRADTQYF.

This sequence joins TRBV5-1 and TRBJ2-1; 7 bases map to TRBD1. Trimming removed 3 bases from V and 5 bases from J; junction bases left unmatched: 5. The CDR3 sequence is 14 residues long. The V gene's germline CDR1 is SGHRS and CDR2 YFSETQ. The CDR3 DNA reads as TGCGCCAGCAGCTCTGGGGGACAGAACAATGAGCAGTTCTTC. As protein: CASSSGGQNNEQFF.

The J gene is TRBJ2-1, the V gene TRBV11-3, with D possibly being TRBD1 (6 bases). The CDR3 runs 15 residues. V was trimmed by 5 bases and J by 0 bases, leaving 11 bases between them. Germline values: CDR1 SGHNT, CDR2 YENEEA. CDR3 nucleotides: TGTGCCAGCAGCGTAACAGGGCCCTCCTACAATGAGCAGTTCTTC. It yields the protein CASSVTGPSYNEQFF.

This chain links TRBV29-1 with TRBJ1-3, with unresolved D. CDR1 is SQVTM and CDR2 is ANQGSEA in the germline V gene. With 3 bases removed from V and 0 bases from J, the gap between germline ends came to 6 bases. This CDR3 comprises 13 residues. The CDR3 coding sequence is TGCAGCGTTGATGTCGGCTCTGGAAACACCATATATTTT. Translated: CSVDVGSGNTIYF.

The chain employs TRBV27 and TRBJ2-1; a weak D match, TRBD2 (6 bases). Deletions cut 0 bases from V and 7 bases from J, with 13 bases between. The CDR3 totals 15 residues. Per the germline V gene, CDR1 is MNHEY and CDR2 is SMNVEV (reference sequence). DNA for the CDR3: TGTGCCAGCAGTTTATCGTCCAGGGCGGGGAATGAGCAGTTCTTC. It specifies CASSLSSRAGNEQFF.

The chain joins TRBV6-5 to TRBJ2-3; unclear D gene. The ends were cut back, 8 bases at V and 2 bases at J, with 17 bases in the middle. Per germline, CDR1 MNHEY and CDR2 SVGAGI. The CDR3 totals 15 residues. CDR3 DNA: TGTGCCAGCGGAGCCTTGCTAAGCCCCACAGATACGCAGTATTTT. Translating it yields CASGALLSPTDTQYF.

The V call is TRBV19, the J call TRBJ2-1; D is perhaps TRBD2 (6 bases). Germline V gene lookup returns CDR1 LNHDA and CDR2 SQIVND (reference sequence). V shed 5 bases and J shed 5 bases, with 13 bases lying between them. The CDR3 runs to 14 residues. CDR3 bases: TGTGCCAGTAGTTCTGGGCGGGGCCACAATGAGCAGTTCTTC. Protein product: CASSSGRGHNEQFF.

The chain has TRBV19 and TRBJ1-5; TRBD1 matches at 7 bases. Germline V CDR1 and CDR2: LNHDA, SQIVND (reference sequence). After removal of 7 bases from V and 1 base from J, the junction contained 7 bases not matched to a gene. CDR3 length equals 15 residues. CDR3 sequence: CASTTDRVSNQPQHF. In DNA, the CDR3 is TGTGCCAGTACCACCGACAGGGTCAGCAATCAGCCCCAGCATTTT. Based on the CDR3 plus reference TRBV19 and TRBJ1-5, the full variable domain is DGGITQSPKYLFRKEGQNVTLSCEQNLNHDAMYWYRQDPGQGLRLIYYSQIVNDFQKGDIAEGYSVSREKKESFPLTVTSAQKNPTAFYLCASTTDRVSNQPQHFGDGTRLSIL.

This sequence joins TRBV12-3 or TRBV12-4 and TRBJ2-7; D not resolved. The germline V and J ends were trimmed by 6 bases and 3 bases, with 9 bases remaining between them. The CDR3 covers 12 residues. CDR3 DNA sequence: TGTGCCAGCAGCCGGTCTTTCTACGAGCAGTACTTC. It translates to CASSRSFYEQYF.

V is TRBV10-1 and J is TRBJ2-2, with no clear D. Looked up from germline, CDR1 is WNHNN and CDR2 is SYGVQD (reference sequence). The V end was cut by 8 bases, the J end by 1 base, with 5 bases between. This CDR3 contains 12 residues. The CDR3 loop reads CASQENTGELFF. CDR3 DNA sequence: TGCGCCAGCCAGGAGAACACCGGGGAGCTGTTTTTT.

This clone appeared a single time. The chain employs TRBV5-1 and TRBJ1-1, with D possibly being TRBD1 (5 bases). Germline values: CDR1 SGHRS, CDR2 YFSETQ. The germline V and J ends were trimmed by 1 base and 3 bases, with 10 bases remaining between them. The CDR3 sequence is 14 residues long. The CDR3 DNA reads TGCGCCAGCAGCTTGTCGGGGGATCACACTGAAGCTTTCTTT. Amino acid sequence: CASSLSGDHTEAFF.

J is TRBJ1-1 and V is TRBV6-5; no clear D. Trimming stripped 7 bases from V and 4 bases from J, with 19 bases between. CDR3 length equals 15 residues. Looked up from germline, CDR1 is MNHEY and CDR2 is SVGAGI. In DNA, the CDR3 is TGTGCCAGCAAATTAACCCGGGGAAAGGGCACTGAAGCTTTCTTT. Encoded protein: CASKLTRGKGTEAFF.

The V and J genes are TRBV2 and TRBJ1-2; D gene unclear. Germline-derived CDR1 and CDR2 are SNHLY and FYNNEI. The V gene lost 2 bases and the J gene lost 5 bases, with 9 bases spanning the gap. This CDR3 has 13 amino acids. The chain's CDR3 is CASSEYEGYGYTF. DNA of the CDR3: TGTGCCAGCAGTGAATATGAGGGATATGGCTACACCTTC.

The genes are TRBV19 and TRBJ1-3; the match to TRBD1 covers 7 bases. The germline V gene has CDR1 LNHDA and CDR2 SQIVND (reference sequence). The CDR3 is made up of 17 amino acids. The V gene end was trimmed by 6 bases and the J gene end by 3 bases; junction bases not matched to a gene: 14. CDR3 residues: CASSLLPGQSLGNTIYF. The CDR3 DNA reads TGTGCCAGTAGCCTCCTTCCGGGACAGAGCCTTGGAAACACCATATATTTT.

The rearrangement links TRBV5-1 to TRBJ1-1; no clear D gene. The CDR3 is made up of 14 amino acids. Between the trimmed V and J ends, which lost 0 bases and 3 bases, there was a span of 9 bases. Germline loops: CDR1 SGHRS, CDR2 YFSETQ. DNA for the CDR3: TGCGCCAGCAGCTTGGCCATGCGGTACACTGAAGCTTTCTTT. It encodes CASSLAMRYTEAFF. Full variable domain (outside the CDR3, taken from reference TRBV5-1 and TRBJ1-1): KAGVTQTPRYLIKTRGQQVTLSCSPISGHRSVSWYQQTPGQGLQFLFEYFSETQRNKGNFPGRFSGRQFSNSRSEMNVSTLELGDSALYLCASSLAMRYTEAFFGQGTRLTVV.

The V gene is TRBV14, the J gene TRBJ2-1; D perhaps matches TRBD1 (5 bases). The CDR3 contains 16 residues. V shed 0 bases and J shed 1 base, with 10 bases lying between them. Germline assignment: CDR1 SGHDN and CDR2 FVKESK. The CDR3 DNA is TGTGCCAGCAGCCAAGATAGGGCAGGGTCCTACAATGAGCAGTTCTTC. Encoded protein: CASSQDRAGSYNEQFF.

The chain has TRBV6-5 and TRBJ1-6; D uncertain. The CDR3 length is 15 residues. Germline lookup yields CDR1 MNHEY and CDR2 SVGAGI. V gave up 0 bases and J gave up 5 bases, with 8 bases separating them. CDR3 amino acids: CASSYSTRNNSPLHF. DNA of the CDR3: TGTGCCAGCAGTTACTCGACCAGGAATAATTCACCCCTCCACTTT.

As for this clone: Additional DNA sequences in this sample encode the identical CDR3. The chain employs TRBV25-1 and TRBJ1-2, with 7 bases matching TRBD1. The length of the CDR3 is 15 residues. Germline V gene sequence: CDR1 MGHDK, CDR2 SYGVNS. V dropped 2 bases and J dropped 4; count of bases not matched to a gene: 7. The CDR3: CASSEGNRGSYGYTF. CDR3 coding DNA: TGTGCCAGCAGTGAAGGGAACAGGGGAAGCTATGGCTACACCTTC.

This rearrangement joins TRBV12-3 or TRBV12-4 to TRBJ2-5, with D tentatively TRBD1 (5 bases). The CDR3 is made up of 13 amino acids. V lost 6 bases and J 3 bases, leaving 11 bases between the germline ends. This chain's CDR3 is CASRQTGKETQYF. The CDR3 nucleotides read TGTGCCAGCAGACAAACAGGAAAAGAGACCCAGTACTTC.